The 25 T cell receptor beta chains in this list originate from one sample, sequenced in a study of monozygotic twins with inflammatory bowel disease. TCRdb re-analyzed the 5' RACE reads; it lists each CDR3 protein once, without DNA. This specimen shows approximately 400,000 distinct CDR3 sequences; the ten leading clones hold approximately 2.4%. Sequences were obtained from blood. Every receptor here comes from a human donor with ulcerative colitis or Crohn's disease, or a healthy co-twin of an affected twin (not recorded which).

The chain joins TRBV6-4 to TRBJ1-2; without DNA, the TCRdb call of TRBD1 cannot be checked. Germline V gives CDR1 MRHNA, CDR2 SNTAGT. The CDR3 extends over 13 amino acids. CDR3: CASSDSIRGGYTF.

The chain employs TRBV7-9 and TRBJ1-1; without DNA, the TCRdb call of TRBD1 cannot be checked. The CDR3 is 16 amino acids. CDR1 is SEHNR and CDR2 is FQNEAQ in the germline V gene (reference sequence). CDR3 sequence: CASSHRRDRMNTEAFF.

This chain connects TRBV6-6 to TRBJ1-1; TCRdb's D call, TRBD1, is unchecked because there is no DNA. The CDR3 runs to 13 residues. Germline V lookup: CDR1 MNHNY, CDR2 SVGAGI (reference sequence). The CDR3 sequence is CASSKRGLTEAFF.

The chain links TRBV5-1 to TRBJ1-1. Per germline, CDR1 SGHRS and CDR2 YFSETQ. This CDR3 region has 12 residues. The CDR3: CASGNLNTEAFF.

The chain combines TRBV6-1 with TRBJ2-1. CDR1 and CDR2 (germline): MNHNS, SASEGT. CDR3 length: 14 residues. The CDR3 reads CASSEVAGNNEQFF.

The CDR3 region is CASKLRPRVTSGDAETQYF. The chain has TRBV6-1 and TRBJ2-5; TCRdb's D gene call, TRBD2, goes unchecked for lack of DNA. Looked up from germline, CDR1 is MNHNS and CDR2 is SASEGT. This CDR3 has 19 amino acids.

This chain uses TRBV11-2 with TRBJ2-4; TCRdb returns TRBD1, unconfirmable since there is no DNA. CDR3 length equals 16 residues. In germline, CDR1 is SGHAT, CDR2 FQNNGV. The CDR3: CASSLSGTGHKNIQYF. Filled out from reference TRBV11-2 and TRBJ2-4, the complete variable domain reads EAGVAQSPRYKIIEKRQSVAFWCNPISGHATLYWYQQILGQGPKLLIQFQNNGVVDDSQLPKDRFSAERLKGVDSTLKIQPAKLEDSAVYLCASSLSGTGHKNIQYFGAGTRLSVL.

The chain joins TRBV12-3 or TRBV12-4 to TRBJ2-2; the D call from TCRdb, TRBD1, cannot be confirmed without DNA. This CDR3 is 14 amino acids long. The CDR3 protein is CASITTGNTGELFF.

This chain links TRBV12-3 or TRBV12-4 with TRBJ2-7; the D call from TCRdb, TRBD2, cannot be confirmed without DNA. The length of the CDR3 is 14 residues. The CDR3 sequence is CASSPMRGAYEQYF.

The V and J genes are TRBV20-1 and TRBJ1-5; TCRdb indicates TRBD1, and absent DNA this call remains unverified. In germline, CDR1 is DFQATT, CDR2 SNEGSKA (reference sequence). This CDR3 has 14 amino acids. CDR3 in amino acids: CSATSGGGNQPQHF.

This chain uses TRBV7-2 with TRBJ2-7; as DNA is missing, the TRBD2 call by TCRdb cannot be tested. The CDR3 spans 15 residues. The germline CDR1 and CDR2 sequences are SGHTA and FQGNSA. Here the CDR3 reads CASSFKRSGAYEQYF.

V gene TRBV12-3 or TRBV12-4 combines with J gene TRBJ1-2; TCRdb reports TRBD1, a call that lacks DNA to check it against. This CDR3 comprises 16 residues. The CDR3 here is CASSLAHQGAGYGYTF.

This CDR3 reads CASSTWHPRTTGELFF. V gene TRBV5-4 combines with J gene TRBJ2-2; the D call of TRBD1 rests on TCRdb alone, since no DNA is present to check it. This CDR3 has 16 residues. Germline V CDR1 and CDR2: SGHNT, YYREEE (reference sequence).

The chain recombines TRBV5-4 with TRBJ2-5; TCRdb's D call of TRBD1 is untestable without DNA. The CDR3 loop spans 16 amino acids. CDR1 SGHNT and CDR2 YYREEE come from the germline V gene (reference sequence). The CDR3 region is CASSRQGADPKETQYF.

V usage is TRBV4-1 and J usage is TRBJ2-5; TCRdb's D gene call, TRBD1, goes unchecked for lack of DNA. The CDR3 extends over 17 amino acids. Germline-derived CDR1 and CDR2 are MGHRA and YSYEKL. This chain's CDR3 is CASSRPPGQGARETQYF.

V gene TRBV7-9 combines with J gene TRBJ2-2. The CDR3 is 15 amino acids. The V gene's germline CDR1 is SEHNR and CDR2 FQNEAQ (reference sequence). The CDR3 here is CASSPQPGNTGELFF.

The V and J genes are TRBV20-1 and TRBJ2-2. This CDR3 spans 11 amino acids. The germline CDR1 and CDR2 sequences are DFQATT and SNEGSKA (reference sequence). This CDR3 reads CSARSIGELFF.

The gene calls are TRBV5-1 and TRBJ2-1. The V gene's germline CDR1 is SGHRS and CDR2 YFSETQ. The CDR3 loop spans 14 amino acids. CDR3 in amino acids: CASSPTRSDNEQFF.

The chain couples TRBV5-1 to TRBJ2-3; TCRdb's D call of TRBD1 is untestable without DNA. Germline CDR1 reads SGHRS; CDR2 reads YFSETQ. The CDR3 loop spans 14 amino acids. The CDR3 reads CASSVRQGTDTQYF. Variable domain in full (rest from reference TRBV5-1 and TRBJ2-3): KAGVTQTPRYLIKTRGQQVTLSCSPISGHRSVSWYQQTPGQGLQFLFEYFSETQRNKGNFPGRFSGRQFSNSRSEMNVSTLELGDSALYLCASSVRQGTDTQYFGPGTRLTVL.

CDR3 residues: CASRPWTGYNEQFF. The gene calls are TRBV6-2 or TRBV6-3 and TRBJ2-1; the TCRdb call, TRBD1, lacks DNA for checking. Germline CDR1 MNHEY, CDR2 SVGEGT. The CDR3 totals 14 residues.

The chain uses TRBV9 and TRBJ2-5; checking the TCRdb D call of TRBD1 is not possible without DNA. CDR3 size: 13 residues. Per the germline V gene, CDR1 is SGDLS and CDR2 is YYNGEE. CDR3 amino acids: CASSVGGRETQYF.

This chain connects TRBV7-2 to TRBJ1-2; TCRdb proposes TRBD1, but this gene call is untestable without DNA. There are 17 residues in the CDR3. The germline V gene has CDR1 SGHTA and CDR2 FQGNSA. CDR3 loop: CASSLSAANRDNYGYTF.

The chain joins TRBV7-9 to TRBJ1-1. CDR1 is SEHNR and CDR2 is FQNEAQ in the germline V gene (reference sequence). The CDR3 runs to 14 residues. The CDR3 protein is CASSLHVEGTEAFF. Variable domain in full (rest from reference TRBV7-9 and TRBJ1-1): DTGVSQNPRHKITKRGQNVTFRCDPISEHNRLYWYRQTLGQGPEFLTYFQNEAQLEKSRLLSDRFSAERPKGSFSTLEIQRTEQGDSAMYLCASSLHVEGTEAFFGQGTRLTVV.

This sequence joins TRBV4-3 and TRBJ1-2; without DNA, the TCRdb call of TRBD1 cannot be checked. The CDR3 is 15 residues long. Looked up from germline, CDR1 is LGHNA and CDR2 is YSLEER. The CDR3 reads CASSQAYRVGGGYTF.

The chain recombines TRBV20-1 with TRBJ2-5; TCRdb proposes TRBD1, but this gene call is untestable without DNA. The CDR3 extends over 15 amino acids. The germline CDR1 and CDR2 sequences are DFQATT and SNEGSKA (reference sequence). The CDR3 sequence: CSARNPGRSVGTQYF.